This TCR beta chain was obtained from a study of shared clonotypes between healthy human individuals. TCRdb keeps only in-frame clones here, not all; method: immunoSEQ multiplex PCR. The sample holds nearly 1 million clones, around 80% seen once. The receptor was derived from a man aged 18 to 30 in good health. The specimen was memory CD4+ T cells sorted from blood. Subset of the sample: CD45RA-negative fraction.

Here the CDR3 reads CASSTGTGKLNTEAFF. In nucleotides, the CDR3 is TGTGCCAGCAGTACCGGGACAGGGAAGTTGAACACTGAAGCTTTCTTT. V and J are TRBV2 and TRBJ1-1; 9 nucleotides agree with TRBD1. Trimming at V came to 5 bases and at J to 0 bases, leaving 7 bases not matched to a gene. This CDR3 spans 16 amino acids. Per the germline V gene, CDR1 is SNHLY and CDR2 is FYNNEI.